The present entry profiles one T cell receptor (beta chain) with its context. No antigen is known for it. These data are taken from a study of response to subunit inactivated influenza vaccine. General observations from the study: A suggestion made by the authors is that each seasonal influenza vaccination recruits few new T cells.

A single record per CDR3 protein comes from TCRdb applying MiXCR to the RT-PCR reads. The repertoire holds roughly 790,000 distinct CDR3 sequences, with 20% to 25% as singletons. Germline V gives CDR1 SQVTM, CDR2 ANQGSEA. The length of the CDR3 is 12 residues. The V gene end was trimmed by 6 bases and the J gene end by 3 bases; junction bases not matched to a gene: 4. The specimen was PBMCs from blood, collected 5 days after vaccination. The sequence was collected from a man aged 45-65 years who received an inactivated influenza vaccine. V is TRBV29-1 and J is TRBJ2-7, with TRBD2 identical over 8 bases. CDR3 bases: TGCAGCGTAGCGGGAGACCTCTACGAGCAGTACTTC. Its protein is CSVAGDLYEQYF.